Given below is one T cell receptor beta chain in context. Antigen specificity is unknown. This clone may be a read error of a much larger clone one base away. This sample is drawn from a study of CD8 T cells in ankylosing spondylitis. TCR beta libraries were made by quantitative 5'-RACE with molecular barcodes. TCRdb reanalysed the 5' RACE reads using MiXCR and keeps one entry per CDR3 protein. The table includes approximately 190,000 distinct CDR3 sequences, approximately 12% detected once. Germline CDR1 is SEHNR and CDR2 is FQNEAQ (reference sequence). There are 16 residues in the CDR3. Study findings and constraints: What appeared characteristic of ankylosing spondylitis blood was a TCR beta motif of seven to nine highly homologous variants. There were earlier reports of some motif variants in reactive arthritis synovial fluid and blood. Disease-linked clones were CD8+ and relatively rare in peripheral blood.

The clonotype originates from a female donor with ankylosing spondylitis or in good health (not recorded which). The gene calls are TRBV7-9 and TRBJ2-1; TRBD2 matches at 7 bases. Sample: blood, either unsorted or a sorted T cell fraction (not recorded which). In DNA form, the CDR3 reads TGTGCCAGCAGCTTAGGAGGCCTAGCGGCTGGTAATGAGCTGTTCTTC. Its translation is CASSLGGLAAGNELFF.